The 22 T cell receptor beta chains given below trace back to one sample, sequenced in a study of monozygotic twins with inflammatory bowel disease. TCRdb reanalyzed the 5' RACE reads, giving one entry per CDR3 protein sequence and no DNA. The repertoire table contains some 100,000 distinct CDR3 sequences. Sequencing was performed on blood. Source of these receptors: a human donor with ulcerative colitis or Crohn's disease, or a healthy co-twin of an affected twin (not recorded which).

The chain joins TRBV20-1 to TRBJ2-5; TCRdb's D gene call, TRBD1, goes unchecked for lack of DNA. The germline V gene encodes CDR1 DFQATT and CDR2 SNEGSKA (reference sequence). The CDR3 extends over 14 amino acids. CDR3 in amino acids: CSAMAAEGQETQYF.

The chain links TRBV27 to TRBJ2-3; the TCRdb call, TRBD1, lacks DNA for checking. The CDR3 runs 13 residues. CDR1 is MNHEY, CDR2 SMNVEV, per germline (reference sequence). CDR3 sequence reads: CASSKKGSDTQYF.

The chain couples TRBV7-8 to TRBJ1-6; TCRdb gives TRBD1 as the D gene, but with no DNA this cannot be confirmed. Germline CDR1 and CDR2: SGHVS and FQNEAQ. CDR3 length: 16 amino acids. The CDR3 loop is CASSLDPDRANSPLHF.

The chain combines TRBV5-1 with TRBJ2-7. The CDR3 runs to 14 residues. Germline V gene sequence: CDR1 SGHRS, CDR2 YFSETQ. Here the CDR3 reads CASSGELTRTEQYF.

CDR3 sequence reads: CASSPGTGGTETQYF. This chain uses TRBV3-1 with TRBJ2-5; TCRdb designates TRBD1, a call that cannot be tested without DNA. CDR3 size: 15 residues. CDR1 LGHDT and CDR2 YNNKEL come from the germline V gene (reference sequence).

CDR3 in amino acids: CASSLFPNTGELFF. The V gene is TRBV11-3, the J gene TRBJ2-2. The CDR3 covers 14 residues. Germline V gene sequence: CDR1 SGHNT, CDR2 YENEEA.

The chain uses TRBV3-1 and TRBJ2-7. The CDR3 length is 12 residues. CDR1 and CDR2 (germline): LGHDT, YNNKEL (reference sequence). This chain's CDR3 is CASSQRVGEQYF.

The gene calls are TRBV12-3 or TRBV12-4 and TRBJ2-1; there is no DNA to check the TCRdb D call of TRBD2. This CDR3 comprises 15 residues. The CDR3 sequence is CASSSGLADYNEQFF.

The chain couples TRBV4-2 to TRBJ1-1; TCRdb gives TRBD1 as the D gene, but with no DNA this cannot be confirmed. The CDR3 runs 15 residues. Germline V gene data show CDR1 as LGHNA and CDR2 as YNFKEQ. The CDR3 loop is CASSHDTGMNTEAFF.

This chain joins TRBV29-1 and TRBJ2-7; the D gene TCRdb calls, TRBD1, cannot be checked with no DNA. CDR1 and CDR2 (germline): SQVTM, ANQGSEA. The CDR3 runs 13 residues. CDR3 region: CSVRTGGYYEQYF.

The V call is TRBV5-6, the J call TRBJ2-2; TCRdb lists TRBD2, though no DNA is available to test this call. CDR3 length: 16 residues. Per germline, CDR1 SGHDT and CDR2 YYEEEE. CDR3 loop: CASSSLAGGEAGELFF.

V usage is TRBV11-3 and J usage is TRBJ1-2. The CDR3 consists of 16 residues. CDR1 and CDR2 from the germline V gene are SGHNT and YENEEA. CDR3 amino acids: CASSLLVPDPNYGYTF.

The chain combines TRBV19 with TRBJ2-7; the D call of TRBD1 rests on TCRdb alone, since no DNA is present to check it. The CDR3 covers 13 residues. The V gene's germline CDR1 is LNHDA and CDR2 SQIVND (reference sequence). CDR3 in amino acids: CAPFRPGNYEQYF.

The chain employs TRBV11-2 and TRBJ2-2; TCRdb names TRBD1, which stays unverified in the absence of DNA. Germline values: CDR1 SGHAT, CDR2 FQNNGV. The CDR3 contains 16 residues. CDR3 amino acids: CASSSGQGSNTGELFF.

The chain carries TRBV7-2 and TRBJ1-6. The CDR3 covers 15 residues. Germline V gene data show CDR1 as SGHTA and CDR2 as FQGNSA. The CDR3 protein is CASCSGHPDYSPLHF.

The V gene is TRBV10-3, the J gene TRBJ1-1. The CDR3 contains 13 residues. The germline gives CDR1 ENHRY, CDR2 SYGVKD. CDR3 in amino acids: CAITLSRGTEAFF.

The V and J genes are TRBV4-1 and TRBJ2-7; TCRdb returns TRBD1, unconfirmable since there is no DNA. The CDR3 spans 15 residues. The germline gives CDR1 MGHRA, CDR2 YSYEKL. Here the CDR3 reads CASSQGDTNSYEQYF.

The chain's CDR3 is CASNSGPQPQHF. The rearrangement joins TRBV19 to TRBJ1-5; as DNA is missing, the TRBD1 call by TCRdb cannot be tested. The CDR3 is 12 amino acids. CDR1 and CDR2 from the germline V gene are LNHDA and SQIVND (reference sequence).

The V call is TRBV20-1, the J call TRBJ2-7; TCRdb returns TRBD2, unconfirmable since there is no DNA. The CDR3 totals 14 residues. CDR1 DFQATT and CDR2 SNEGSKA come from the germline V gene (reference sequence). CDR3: CSAVAGGDLYEQYF.

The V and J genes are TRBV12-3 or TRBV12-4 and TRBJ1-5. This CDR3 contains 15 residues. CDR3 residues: CASSLAGRAMKTQHF.

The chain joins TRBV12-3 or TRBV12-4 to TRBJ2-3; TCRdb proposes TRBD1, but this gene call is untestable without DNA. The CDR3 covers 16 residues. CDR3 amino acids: CASSLERGASTDTQYF.

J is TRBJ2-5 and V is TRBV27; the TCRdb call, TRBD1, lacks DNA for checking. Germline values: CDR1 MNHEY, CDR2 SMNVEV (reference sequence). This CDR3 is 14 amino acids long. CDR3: CASKRRGGEETQYF.